The clone carrying this T cell receptor beta chain was seen more than once but under ten times. Its antigen remains unidentified. This entry comes from a study of CD4 T cells in relation to SARS-CoV-2 and coronaviruses. Study-wide context: TCR beta CDR3s were sequenced after roughly nine-day antigen culture of PBMCs. No peptide or an HIV-1 Nef peptide pool served as negative control. Shared crossreactive spike epitopes were mapped to their HLA restriction.

Broader study findings: Crossreactivity was assessed only for spike protein, not other viral proteins.

Produced via immunoSEQ multiplex PCR; TCRdb's table is partial and in-frame only. The table has 20,000 to 25,000 clones, roughly 72% seen once. The unexposed donors gave CD4+ T cells in 2011-2018, prior to COVID-19. Isolation of CD4+ T cells took place after about 9 days in culture. The sample was CD4+ T cells from PBMCs, cultured in vitro. This TCR came from a human donor in good health.

The DNA of the CDR3 is TGCGCCAGCAGCCAGGCAGACAGTCCCAATCAGCCCCAGCATTTT. As protein: CASSQADSPNQPQHF. The genes are TRBV4-1 and TRBJ1-5, with D maybe TRBD1 (5 bases). Germline CDR1 is MGHRA and CDR2 is YSYEKL. CDR3 length equals 15 residues. Deletions cut 3 bases from V and 3 bases from J, with 12 bases between.